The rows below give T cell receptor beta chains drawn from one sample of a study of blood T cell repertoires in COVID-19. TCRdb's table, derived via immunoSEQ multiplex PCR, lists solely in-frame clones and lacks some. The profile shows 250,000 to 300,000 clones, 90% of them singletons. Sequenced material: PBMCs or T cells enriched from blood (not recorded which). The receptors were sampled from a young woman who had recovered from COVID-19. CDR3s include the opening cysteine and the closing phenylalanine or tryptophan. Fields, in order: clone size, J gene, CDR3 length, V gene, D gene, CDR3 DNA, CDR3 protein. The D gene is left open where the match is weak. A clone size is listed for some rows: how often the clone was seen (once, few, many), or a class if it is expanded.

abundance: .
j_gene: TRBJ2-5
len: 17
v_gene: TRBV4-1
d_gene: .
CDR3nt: TGCGCCAGCAGCCACCGAGACACCAGCAATTTGGAAGAGACCCAGTACTTC
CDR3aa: CASSHRDTSNLEETQYF

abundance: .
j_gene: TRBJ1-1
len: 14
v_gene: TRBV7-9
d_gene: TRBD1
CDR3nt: TGTGCCAGCAGCCTACAGGGGGCGGAGTGGAGGGCTTTCTTT
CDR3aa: CASSLQGAEWRAFF

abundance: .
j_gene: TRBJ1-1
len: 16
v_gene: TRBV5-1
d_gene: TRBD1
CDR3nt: TGCGCCAGCAGCTTGGTGGGGGACAGGGCTCTCTCTGAAGCTTTCTTT
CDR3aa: CASSLVGDRALSEAFF

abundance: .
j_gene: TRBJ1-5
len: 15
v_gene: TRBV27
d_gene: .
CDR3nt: TGTGCCAGCAACCCGAGCAGGGATAGCAATCAGCCCCAGCATTTT
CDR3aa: CASNPSRDSNQPQHF

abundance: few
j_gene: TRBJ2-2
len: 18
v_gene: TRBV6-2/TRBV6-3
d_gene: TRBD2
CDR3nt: TGTGCCAGCAGCGGCCGGTTTAGCGGGAGGAAATCCACCGGGGAGCTGTTTTTT
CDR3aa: CASSGRFSGRKSTGELFF

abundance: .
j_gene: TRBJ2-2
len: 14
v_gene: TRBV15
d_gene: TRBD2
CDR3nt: TGTGCCACCAGCCCTAGCGGCTACACCGGGGAGCTGTTTTTT
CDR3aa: CATSPSGYTGELFF

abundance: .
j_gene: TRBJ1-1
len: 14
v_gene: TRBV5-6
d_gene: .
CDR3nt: TGTGCCAGCCTTACAGGGACCATGAACACTGAAGCTTTCTTT
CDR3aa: CASLTGTMNTEAFF

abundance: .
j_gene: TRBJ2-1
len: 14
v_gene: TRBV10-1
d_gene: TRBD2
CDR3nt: TGCGCCAGCAGTAAGGGACTAGTCTTCAGTGAGCAGTTCTTC
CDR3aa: CASSKGLVFSEQFF

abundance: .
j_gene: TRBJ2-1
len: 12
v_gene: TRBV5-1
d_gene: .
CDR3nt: TGCGCCAGCAGCCAGGGACTCAATGAGCAGTTCTTC
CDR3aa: CASSQGLNEQFF

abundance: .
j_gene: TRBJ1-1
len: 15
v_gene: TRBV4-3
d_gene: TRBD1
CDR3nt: TGCGCCAGCAGCCAAGATACCAGGGGGCGAACTGAAGCTTTCTTT
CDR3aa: CASSQDTRGRTEAFF

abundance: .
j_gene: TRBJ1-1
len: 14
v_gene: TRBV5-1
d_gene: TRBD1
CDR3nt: TGCGCCAGCAGCTGGGACAGGGCTGGCACTGAAGCTTTCTTT
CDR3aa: CASSWDRAGTEAFF

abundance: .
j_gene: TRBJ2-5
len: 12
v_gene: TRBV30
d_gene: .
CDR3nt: TGTGCCTGGAGTGTACAGGGAGAGACCCAGTACTTC
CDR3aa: CAWSVQGETQYF

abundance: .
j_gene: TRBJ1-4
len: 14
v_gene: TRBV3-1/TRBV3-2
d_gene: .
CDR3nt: TGTGCCAGCAGCCAAGGCAGGGCCAATGAAAAACTGTTTTTT
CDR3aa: CASSQGRANEKLFF

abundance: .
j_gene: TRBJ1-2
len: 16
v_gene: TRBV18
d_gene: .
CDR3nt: TGTGCCAGCTCACCAATTGAAACTAATCATAACTATGGCTACACCTTC
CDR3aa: CASSPIETNHNYGYTF

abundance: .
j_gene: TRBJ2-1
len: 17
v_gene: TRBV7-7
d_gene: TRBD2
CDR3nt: TGTGCTAGCAGCGAGCTTAATACGGGACTAGTTAGACGTGAGCAGTTCTTC
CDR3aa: CASSELNTGLVRREQFF

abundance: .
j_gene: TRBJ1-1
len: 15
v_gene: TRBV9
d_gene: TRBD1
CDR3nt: TGTGCCAGCAGCGTAGCAGGGGGCGGTAACACTGAAGCTTTCTTT
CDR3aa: CASSVAGGGNTEAFF

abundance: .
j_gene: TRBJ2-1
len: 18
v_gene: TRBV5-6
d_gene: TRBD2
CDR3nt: TGTGCCAGCAGCTTGAGGTCAAGCGGGGAGAACAGATACAATGAGCAGTTCTTC
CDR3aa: CASSLRSSGENRYNEQFF

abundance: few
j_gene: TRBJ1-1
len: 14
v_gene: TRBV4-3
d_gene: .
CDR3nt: TGCGCCAGCAGCCAAGAGGCGGGGACCACTGAAGCTTTCTTT
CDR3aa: CASSQEAGTTEAFF

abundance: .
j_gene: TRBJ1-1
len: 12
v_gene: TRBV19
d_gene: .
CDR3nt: TGTGCCAGTAGTATAGGCTGGGCCCGGACTTTCTTT
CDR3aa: CASSIGWARTFF